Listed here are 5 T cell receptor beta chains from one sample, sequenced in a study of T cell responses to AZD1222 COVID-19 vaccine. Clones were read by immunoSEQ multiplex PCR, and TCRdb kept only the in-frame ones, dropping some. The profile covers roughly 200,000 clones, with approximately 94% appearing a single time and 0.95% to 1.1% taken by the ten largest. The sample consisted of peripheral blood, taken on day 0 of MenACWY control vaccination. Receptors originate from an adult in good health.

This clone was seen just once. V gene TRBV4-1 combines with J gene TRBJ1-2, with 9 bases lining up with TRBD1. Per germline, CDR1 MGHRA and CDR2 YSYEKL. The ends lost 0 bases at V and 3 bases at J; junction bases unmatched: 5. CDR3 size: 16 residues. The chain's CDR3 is CASSQDKTGGDYGYTF. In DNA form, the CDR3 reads TGCGCCAGCAGCCAAGATAAGACAGGGGGGGACTATGGCTACACCTTC.

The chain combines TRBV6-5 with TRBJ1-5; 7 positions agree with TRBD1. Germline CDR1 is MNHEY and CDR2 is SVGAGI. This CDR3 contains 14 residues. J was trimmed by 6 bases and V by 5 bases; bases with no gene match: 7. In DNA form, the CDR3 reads TGTGCCAGCAGTATCACGACAGGGTCTCAGCCCCAGCATTTT. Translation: CASSITTGSQPQHF.

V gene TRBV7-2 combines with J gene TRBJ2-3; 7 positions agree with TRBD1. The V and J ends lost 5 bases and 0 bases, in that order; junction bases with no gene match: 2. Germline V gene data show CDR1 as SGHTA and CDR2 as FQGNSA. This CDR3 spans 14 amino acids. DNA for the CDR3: TGTGCCAGCAGCCCGGACAGGAGCACAGATACGCAGTATTTT. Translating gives CASSPDRSTDTQYF.

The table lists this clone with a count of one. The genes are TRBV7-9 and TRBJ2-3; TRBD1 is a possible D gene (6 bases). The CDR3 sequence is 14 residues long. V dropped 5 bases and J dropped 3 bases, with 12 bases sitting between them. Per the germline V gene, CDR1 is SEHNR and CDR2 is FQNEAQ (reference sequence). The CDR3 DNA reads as TGTGCCAGCAGCCTAGGACAGTCGACAGATACGCAGTATTTT. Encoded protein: CASSLGQSTDTQYF.

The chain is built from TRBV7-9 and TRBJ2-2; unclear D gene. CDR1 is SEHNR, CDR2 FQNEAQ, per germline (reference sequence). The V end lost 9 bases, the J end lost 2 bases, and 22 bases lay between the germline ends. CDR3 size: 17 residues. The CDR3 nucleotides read TGTGCCAGTAGCCCTGGTGGACGAGCCCTAAACACCGGGGAGCTGTTTTTT. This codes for CASSPGGRALNTGELFF.